Listed below are T cell receptor beta chains from one sample, sequenced in a study of Graves' ophthalmopathy and Graves' hyperthyroidism. MiXCR, run by TCRdb on the multiplex PCR reads, gives a single entry per CDR3 protein. The sample holds some 350,000 distinct CDR3 sequences, roughly a sixth seen once. The specimen was peripheral blood. These receptors all stem from an adult woman with stable Graves' hyperthyroidism. CDR3s include the opening cysteine and the closing phenylalanine or tryptophan. Fields, in order: J gene, clone size, D gene, V gene, CDR3 protein, CDR3 DNA. A D gene is named only where the DNA matches it firmly. Clone size is shown for a subset of rows, as once, few, many or a class of expanded clone.

TRBJ2-5	many	TRBD2	TRBV20-1	CSAREDTSGRAWYQETQYF	TGCAGTGCTAGAGAGGACACTAGCGGGAGGGCTTGGTACCAAGAGACCCAGTACTTC
TRBJ2-5	many	TRBD2	TRBV20-1	CSATSRASGRGETQYF	TGCAGTGCTACAAGCAGAGCTAGCGGGAGAGGAGAGACCCAGTACTTC
TRBJ1-1	.	.	TRBV4-2	CASSPSDRNPYKNTEAFF	TGTGCCAGCAGCCCGTCGGACAGAAATCCATATAAAAACACTGAAGCTTTCTTT
TRBJ2-2	.	.	TRBV24-1	CATSGERDTGELFF	TGTGCCACCAGTGGAGAGAGGGACACCGGGGAGCTGTTTTTT
TRBJ1-1	many	.	TRBV20-1	CSASSNTEAFF	TGCAGTGCCAGCTCAAACACTGAAGCTTTCTTT
TRBJ2-7	many	TRBD2	TRBV12-3/TRBV12-4	CASRDSGTYEQYF	TGTGCCAGCAGGGATAGCGGGACCTACGAGCAGTACTTC
TRBJ1-3	many	.	TRBV6-1	CASSEGLGNTIYF	TGTGCCAGCAGTGAGGGACTTGGAAACACCATATATTTT
TRBJ1-1	many	.	TRBV29-1	CSVFDTEAFF	TGCAGCGTCTTTGACACTGAAGCTTTCTTT
TRBJ2-7	many	TRBD1	TRBV5-1	CASSLRWDRGYEQYF	TGCGCCAGCAGCTTGCGCTGGGACAGGGGTTACGAGCAGTACTTC
TRBJ2-2	many	.	TRBV28	CASSRQVPNTGELFF	TGTGCCAGCAGTAGACAGGTCCCGAACACCGGGGAGCTGTTTTTT
TRBJ2-7	.	.	TRBV11-2	CASSLPLVYDQYF	TGTGCCAGCAGCTTACCGTTGGTCTACGATCAGTACTTC
TRBJ2-7	many	.	TRBV20-1	CSAARGTVDSYEQYF	TGCAGTGCTGCCCGGGGGACAGTCGACTCCTACGAGCAGTACTTC
TRBJ1-5	many	.	TRBV9	CASSVRAEYSNQPQHF	TGTGCCAGCAGCGTTCGGGCAGAATATAGCAATCAGCCCCAGCATTTT
TRBJ2-2	many	.	TRBV7-8	CASSRTGGTSFGNTGELFF	TGTGCCAGCAGCAGGACAGGGGGGACTAGCTTCGGGAACACCGGGGAGCTGTTTTTT
TRBJ1-2	many	.	TRBV12-3/TRBV12-4	CASSQTGLGYTF	TGTGCCAGCAGTCAAACTGGGCTCGGCTACACCTTC
TRBJ1-2	many	TRBD1	TRBV5-1	CASSLPNSTGERINYGYTF	TGCGCCAGCAGCTTGCCCAATTCGACAGGGGAGAGAATTAACTATGGCTACACCTTC
TRBJ2-5	many	TRBD2	TRBV20-1	CSALRASGTQETQYF	TGCAGTGCGCTTAGGGCTAGCGGAACCCAAGAGACCCAGTACTTC
TRBJ2-6	many	.	TRBV6-5	CATKQGVLLRSSGANVLTF	TGTGCCACCAAACAGGGCGTACTTCTTAGAAGCTCTGGGGCCAACGTCCTGACTTTC
TRBJ2-4	.	.	TRBV11-1	CASTLQGWGAKNIQYF	TGTGCCAGCACCTTACAGGGTTGGGGGGCCAAAAACATTCAGTACTTC
TRBJ2-2	many	.	TRBV13	CASSPRWTGELFF	TGTGCCAGCAGCCCACGATGGACCGGGGAGCTGTTTTTT
TRBJ2-7	many	TRBD2	TRBV27	CASSPSPGLAGHEQYF	TGTGCCAGCAGTCCCTCCCCAGGACTAGCGGGACACGAGCAGTACTTC
TRBJ1-2	many	.	TRBV4-3	CASSLTGSGYTF	TGCGCCAGCAGCCTCACAGGGTCTGGCTACACCTTC
TRBJ2-2	many	.	TRBV19	CASEPLPNTGELFF	TGTGCCAGTGAGCCTCTGCCGAACACCGGGGAGCTGTTTTTT
TRBJ1-3	many	.	TRBV12-3/TRBV12-4	CASSLGNSGNTIYF	TGTGCCAGCAGTTTAGGAAACTCTGGAAACACCATATATTTT
TRBJ1-1	.	.	TRBV5-1	CASSLAVFTGNTKAFF	TGCGCCAGCAGCTTGGCCGTCTTTACAGGGAACACTAAAGCTTTCTTT
TRBJ1-3	many	.	TRBV5-1	CASSLDPAPGRGNTIYF	TGCGCCAGCAGCTTGGACCCGGCACCGGGGCGCGGAAACACCATATATTTT
TRBJ2-5	many	.	TRBV6-2/TRBV6-3	CASSYDRQNQETQYF	TGTGCCAGCAGTTATGATAGACAGAACCAAGAGACCCAGTACTTC
TRBJ1-1	.	.	TRBV18	CASSPGAGPMNTEAFF	TGTGCCAGCTCACCAGGGGCAGGGCCTATGAACACTGAAGCTTTCTTT
TRBJ2-7	many	.	TRBV12-3/TRBV12-4	CASSVSGEPYEQYF	TGTGCCAGCAGTGTTAGCGGAGAACCCTACGAGCAGTACTTC
TRBJ2-7	.	TRBD1	TRBV4-2	CASSQDPGTGGGEQYF	TGTGCCAGCAGCCAAGACCCCGGGACAGGGGGAGGTGAGCAGTACTTC
TRBJ2-5	.	TRBD1	TRBV11-2	CASSLGTGVTETQYF	TGTGCCAGCAGCTTAGGGACAGGGGTTACGGAGACCCAGTACTTC
TRBJ1-5	.	.	TRBV12-3/TRBV12-4	CASSSLLGQPQHF	TGTGCCAGCAGTTCCCTACTTGGTCAGCCCCAGCATTTT
TRBJ2-7	many	.	TRBV30	CAWSRGRELYEQYF	TGTGCCTGGAGCCGGGGCAGGGAACTTTACGAGCAGTACTTC
TRBJ2-2	many	TRBD2	TRBV18	CASSLTSGRTGELFF	TGTGCCAGCTCACTTACTAGCGGGAGGACCGGGGAGCTGTTTTTT
TRBJ2-5	many	.	TRBV25-1	CASHLLRDRNPRRETQYF	TGTGCCAGTCATTTGCTACGAGACAGGAACCCGAGGCGGGAGACCCAGTACTTC
TRBJ1-5	once	.	TRBV12-3/TRBV12-4	CASSLGIRDQPQHF	TGTGCCAGCAGTTTAGGGATTCGGGATCAGCCCCAGCATTTT
TRBJ1-1	many	.	TRBV20-1	CSASGRGYHTEAFF	TGCAGTGCTAGCGGTCGGGGATATCACACTGAAGCTTTCTTT
TRBJ1-5	many	TRBD1	TRBV27	CASSPEGQGASNQPQHF	TGTGCCAGCAGTCCGGAGGGTCAGGGGGCAAGCAATCAGCCCCAGCATTTT
TRBJ1-2	.	.	TRBV6-5	CASSYGQGVYGYTF	TGTGCCAGCAGTTACGGGCAGGGAGTCTATGGCTACACCTTC
TRBJ2-5	many	.	TRBV7-2	CASSLGRGETQYF	TGTGCCAGCAGCTTGGGCAGGGGAGAGACCCAGTACTTC
TRBJ1-2	many	.	TRBV6-1	CASSTNYPLYGYTF	TGTGCCAGCAGTACGAACTACCCCCTTTATGGCTACACCTTC
TRBJ2-7	many	.	TRBV6-2/TRBV6-3	CASSELSQALFGEQYF	TGTGCCAGCTCTGAGCTTTCCCAAGCGCTCTTCGGCGAGCAGTACTTC
TRBJ1-6	many	.	TRBV6-5	CASSYSESSYNPPLHF	TGTGCCAGCAGTTACTCGGAGAGCTCCTATAATCCACCCCTCCACTTT
TRBJ1-1	few	.	TRBV5-6	CASSRSSTEAFF	TGTGCCAGCAGCCGGAGCTCCACTGAAGCTTTCTTT
TRBJ1-5	many	TRBD1	TRBV12-3/TRBV12-4	CASSSSTGLVDQPQHF	TGTGCCAGCAGCTCATCGACAGGGTTGGTCGATCAGCCCCAGCATTTT
TRBJ2-2	many	.	TRBV28	CASIHGGTDGPGELFF	TGTGCCAGCATCCACGGGGGGACAGATGGCCCCGGGGAGCTGTTTTTT
TRBJ2-5	many	TRBD1	TRBV29-1	CSVEPGGRETQYF	TGCAGCGTTGAACCAGGGGGCAGAGAGACCCAGTACTTC
TRBJ2-5	many	.	TRBV20-1	CSARDPEVVQIQETQYF	TGCAGTGCTAGAGATCCGGAGGTGGTTCAAATCCAAGAGACCCAGTACTTC
TRBJ2-5	few	TRBD2	TRBV18	CASSPERGSRQTQYF	TGTGCCAGCTCACCGGAACGCGGGAGCCGTCAGACCCAGTACTTC
TRBJ2-7	many	TRBD2	TRBV7-3	CASSLSSGNAYEQYF	TGTGCCAGCAGCTTATCTAGCGGAAACGCCTACGAGCAGTACTTC
TRBJ1-2	many	TRBD1	TRBV28	CASSLMGQVFYGYTF	TGTGCCAGCAGTTTAATGGGACAGGTCTTCTATGGCTACACCTTC
TRBJ1-6	few	.	TRBV2	CASRPRTSGSHLHF	TGTGCCAGCAGACCTCGTACGTCCGGCTCACACCTCCACTTT
TRBJ1-6	.	TRBD1	TRBV12-3/TRBV12-4	CASSLRGQGSSPLHF	TGTGCCAGCAGTTTGAGGGGACAGGGAAGCTCACCCCTCCACTTT